This T cell receptor (beta chain) is drawn from a study of T cells in Graves' hyperthyroidism and ophthalmopathy. Study outcomes and limitations: By a 13 V-J model, ophthalmopathy was set apart from stable hyperthyroidism. Most thyroid clonotypes expanded above 0.001 were also detected in blood.

TCR beta CDR3 region amplification was performed from RNA transcripts. In the first-round RT-PCR of the TCR CDR3, the HTBI primer set was used. TCRdb called the multiplex PCR reads again in MiXCR, with one record for every CDR3 protein. The sample records approximately 430,000 distinct CDR3 sequences, 15% to 19% being singletons. When ophthalmopathy did not progress within 18 months, Graves' hyperthyroidism was considered stable. Patients between 18 and 65 years old had hyperthyroidism, newly diagnosed and lasting under 2 months. In its sample, this clonotype was seen once. The target antigen is unknown. Germline V gene sequence: CDR1 SQVTM, CDR2 ANQGSEA. The CDR3 runs to 13 residues.

The rearrangement uses TRBV29-1 and TRBJ2-1, with 12 bases fitting TRBD1. Sequencing was carried out using blood. The sequence was obtained from a woman younger than 30 with Graves' hyperthyroidism. The CDR3 protein is CRGGQGAPDEQFF. The CDR3, as DNA: TGCAGGGGGGGACAGGGGGCGCCCGATGAGCAGTTCTTC.